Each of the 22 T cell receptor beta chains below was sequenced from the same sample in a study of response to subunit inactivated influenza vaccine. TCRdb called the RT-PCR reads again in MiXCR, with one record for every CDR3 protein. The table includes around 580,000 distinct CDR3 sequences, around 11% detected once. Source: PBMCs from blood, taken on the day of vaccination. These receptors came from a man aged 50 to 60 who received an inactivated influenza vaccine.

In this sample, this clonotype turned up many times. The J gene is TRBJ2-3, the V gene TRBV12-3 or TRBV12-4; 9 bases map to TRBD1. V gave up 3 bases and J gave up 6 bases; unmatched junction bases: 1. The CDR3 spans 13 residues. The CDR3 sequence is CASSFTGGDTQYF. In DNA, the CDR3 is TGTGCCAGCAGTTTCACAGGGGGCGATACGCAGTATTTT.

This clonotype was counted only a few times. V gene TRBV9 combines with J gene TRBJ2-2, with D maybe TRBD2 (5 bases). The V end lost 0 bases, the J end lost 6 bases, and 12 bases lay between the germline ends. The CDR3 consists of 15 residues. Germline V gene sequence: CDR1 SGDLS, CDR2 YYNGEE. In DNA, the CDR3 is TGTGCCAGCAGCGTAGTCGAGGGATCTCCCGGGGAGCTGTTTTTT. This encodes CASSVVEGSPGELFF.

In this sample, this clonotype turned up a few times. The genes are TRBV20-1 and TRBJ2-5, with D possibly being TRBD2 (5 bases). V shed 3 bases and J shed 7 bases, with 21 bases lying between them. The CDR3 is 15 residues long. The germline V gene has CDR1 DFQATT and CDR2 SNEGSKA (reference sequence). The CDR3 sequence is CSASTLASTERTQYF. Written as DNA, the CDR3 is TGCAGTGCTAGTACATTGGCTAGCACCGAGAGGACCCAGTACTTC.

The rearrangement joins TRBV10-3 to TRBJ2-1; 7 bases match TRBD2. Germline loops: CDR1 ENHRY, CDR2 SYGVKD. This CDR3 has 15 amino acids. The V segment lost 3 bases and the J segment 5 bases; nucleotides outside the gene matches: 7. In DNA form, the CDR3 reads TGTGCCATCAGTGACACTAAGCGGGGAAACAATGAGCAGTTCTTC. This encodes CAISDTKRGNNEQFF.

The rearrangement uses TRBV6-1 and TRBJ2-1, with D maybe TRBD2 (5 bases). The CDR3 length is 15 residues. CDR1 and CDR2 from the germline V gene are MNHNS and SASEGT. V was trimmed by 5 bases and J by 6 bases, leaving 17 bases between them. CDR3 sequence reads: CASSPLRTGINEQFF. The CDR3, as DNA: TGTGCCAGCAGTCCCCTCCGGACCGGGATCAATGAGCAGTTCTTC.

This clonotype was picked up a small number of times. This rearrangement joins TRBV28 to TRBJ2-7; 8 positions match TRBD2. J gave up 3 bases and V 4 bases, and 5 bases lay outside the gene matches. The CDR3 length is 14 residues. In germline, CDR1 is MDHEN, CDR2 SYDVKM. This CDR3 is CASSSGLEIYEQYF. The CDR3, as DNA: TGTGCCAGCAGTTCGGGACTAGAGATCTACGAGCAGTACTTC.

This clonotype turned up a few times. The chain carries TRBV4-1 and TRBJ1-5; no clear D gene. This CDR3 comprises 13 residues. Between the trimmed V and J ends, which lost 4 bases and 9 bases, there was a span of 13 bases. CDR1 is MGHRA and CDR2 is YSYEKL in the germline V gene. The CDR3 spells CASSPWLLGPQHF. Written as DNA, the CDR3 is TGCGCCAGCAGCCCATGGCTCCTCGGGCCCCAGCATTTT.

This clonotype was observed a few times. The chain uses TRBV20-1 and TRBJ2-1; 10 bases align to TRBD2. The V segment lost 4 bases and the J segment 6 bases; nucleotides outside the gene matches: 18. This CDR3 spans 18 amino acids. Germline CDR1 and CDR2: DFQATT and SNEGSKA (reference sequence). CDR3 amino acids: CSATDHEREGRRINEQFF. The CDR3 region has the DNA TGCAGTGCTACCGACCATGAGCGGGAGGGGCGACGGATCAATGAGCAGTTCTTC.

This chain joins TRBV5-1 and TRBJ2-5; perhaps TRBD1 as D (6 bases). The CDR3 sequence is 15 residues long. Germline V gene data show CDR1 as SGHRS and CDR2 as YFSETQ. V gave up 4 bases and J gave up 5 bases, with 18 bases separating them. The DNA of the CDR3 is TGCGCCAGCAGCGCCTCCGGGACAACGCGGGAGACCCAGTACTTC. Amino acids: CASSASGTTRETQYF. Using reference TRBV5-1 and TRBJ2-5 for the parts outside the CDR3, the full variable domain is KAGVTQTPRYLIKTRGQQVTLSCSPISGHRSVSWYQQTPGQGLQFLFEYFSETQRNKGNFPGRFSGRQFSNSRSEMNVSTLELGDSALYLCASSASGTTRETQYFGPGTRLLVL.

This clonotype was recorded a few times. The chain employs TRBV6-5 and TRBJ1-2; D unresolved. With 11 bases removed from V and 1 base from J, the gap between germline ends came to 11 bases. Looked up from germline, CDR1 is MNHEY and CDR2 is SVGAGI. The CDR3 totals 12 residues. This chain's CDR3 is CASCGFNYGYTF. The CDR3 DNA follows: TGTGCCTCCTGTGGGTTTAACTATGGCTACACCTTC.

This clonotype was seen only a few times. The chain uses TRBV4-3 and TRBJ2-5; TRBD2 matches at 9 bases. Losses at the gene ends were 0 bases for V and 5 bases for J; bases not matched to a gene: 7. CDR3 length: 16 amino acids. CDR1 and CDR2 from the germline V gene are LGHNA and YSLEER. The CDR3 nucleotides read TGCGCCAGCAGCCAAGATCTGCGGGGGGGCCTTGAGACCCAGTACTTC. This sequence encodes CASSQDLRGGLETQYF.

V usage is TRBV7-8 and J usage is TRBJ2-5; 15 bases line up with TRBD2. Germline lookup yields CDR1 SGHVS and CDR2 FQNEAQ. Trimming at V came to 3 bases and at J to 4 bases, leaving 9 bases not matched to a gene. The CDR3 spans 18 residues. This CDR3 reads CASSFFARTSGGVETQYF. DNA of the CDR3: TGTGCCAGCAGCTTCTTCGCCCGGACTAGCGGGGGGGTAGAGACCCAGTACTTC.

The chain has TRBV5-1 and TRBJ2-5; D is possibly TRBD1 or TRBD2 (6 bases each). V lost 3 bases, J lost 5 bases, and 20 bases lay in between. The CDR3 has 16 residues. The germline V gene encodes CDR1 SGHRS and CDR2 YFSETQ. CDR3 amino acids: CASSSVLGGGEETQYF. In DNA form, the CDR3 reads TGCGCCAGCAGCTCAGTGCTGGGGGGCGGTGAGGAGACCCAGTACTTC.

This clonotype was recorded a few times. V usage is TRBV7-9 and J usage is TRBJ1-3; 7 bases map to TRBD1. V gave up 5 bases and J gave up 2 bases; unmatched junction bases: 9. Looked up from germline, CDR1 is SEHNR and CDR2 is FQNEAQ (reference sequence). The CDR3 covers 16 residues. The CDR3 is CASSPPGTATGNTIYF. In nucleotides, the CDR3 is TGTGCCAGCAGCCCCCCTGGGACAGCTACTGGAAACACCATATATTTT.

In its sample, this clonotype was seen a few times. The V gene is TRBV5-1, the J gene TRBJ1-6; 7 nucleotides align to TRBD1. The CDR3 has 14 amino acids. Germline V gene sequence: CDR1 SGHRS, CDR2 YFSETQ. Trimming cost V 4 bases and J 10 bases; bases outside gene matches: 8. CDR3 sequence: CASSRGQAESPLHF. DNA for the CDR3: TGCGCCAGCAGCCGTGGACAGGCAGAATCACCCCTCCACTTT.

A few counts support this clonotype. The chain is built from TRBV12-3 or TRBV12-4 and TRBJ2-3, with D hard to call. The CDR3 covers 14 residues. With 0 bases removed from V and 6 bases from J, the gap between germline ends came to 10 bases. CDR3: CASSLASLPDTQYF. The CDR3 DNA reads TGTGCCAGCAGTTTAGCGTCCCTCCCGGATACGCAGTATTTT.

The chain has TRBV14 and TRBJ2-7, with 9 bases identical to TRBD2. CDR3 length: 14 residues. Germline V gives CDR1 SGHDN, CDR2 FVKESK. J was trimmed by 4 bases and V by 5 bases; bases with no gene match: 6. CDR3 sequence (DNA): TGTGCCAGCAGCGTTGTAGCGGGAGTTTACGAGCAGTACTTC. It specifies CASSVVAGVYEQYF.

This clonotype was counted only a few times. CDR3 in amino acids: CASSQFKLAGDTGELFF. The CDR3 nucleotides are TGTGCCAGCAGCCAATTCAAACTAGCGGGGGACACCGGGGAGCTGTTTTTT. This chain links TRBV4-2 with TRBJ2-2, with TRBD2 identical over 11 bases. This CDR3 region has 17 residues. CDR1 is LGHNA and CDR2 is YNFKEQ in the germline V gene. V shed 2 bases, J shed 3 bases, and the junction held 5 bases outside the gene matches.

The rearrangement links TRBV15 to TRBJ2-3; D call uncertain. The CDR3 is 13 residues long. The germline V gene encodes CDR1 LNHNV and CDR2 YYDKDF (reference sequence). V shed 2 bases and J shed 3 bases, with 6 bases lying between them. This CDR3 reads CATSRRRTDTQYF. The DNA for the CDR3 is TGTGCCACCAGCAGAAGAAGGACAGATACGCAGTATTTT.

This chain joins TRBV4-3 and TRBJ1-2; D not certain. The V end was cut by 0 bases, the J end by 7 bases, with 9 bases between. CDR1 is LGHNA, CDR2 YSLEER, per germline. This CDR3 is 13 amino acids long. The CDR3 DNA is TGCGCCAGCAGCCAAGATCGGTCGGTTGGCTACACCTTC. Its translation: CASSQDRSVGYTF.

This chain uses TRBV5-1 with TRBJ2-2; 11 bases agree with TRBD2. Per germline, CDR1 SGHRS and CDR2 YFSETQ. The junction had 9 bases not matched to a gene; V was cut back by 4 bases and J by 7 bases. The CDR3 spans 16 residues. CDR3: CASSPTLAGDLGELFF. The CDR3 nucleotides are TGCGCCAGCAGCCCAACACTAGCGGGAGATCTCGGGGAGCTGTTTTTT.

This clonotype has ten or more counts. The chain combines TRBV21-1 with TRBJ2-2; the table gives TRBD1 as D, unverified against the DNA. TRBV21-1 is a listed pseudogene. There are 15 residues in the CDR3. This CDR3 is CASSIETGTTGELFF. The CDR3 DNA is TGTGCCAGCAGCATCGAGACAGGGACCACCGGGGAGCTGTTTTTT.